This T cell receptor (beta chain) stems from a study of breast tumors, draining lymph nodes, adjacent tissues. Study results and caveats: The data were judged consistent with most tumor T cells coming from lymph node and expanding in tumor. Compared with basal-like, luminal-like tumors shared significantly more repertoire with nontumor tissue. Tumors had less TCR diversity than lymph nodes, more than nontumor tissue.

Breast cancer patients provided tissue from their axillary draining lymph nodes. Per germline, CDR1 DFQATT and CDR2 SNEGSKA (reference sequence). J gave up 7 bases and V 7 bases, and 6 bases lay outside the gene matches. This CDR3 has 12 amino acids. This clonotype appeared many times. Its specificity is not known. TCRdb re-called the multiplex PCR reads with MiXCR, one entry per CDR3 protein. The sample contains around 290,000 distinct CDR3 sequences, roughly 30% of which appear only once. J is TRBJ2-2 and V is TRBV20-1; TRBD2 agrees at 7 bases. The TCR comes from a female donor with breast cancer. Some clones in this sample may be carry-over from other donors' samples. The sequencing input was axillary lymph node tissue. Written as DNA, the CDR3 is TGCAGTGTTCGCGCGGGGGTCGGGGAGCTGTTTTTT. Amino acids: CSVRAGVGELFF.